These 5 T cell receptor beta chains came from one sample sequenced in a study of shared T cell receptors in the human thymus. Profiling relied on immunoSEQ multiplex PCR, and the TCRdb table lists in-frame clones only, not all of them. The sample has 500,000 to 850,000 clones, around 87% seen once. This sample also appeared in a second study, on human thymus T cells.

The sequenced sample was thymocytes. The receptor source for this set is a boy under three years old with a congenital heart defect.

V usage is TRBV5-1 and J usage is TRBJ2-7; 7 bases map to TRBD2. There are 16 residues in the CDR3. Looked up from germline, CDR1 is SGHRS and CDR2 is YFSETQ. J was trimmed by 3 bases and V by 1 base; bases with no gene match: 10. The CDR3 protein is CASSLRERGVGYEQYF. The CDR3 nucleotides read TGCGCCAGCAGCTTGAGGGAACGGGGGGTGGGCTACGAGCAGTACTTC.

The chain couples TRBV28 to TRBJ1-5; D gene ambiguous. Per germline, CDR1 MDHEN and CDR2 SYDVKM. The CDR3 totals 15 residues. The ends were cut back, 3 bases at V and 0 bases at J, with 9 bases in the middle. This CDR3 reads CASSLWRSSNQPQHF. Written as DNA, the CDR3 is TGTGCCAGCAGTTTGTGGCGGTCTAGCAATCAGCCCCAGCATTTT.

The chain employs TRBV28 and TRBJ2-7, with D tentatively TRBD1 (6 bases). Trimming pared 3 bases from V and 3 bases from J, leaving 12 bases between. Germline V CDR1 and CDR2: MDHEN, SYDVKM. The CDR3 length is 14 residues. CDR3 residues: CASSLGHLFYEQYF. The CDR3, as DNA: TGTGCCAGCAGTTTGGGACATCTTTTCTACGAGCAGTACTTC.

The chain joins TRBV9 to TRBJ1-3; the match to TRBD1 covers 8 bases. This CDR3 contains 15 residues. After removal of 7 bases from V and 0 bases from J, the junction contained 6 bases not matched to a gene. Germline loops: CDR1 SGDLS, CDR2 YYNGEE. The CDR3 spells CASGRDRSSGNTIYF. The CDR3 bases are TGTGCCAGCGGAAGGGACAGGTCCTCTGGAAACACCATATATTTT.

This chain connects TRBV7-9 to TRBJ1-5, with TRBD1 identical over 7 bases. The CDR3 sequence is 16 residues long. J was trimmed by 3 bases and V by 0 bases; bases with no gene match: 5. Germline CDR1 and CDR2: SEHNR and FQNEAQ (reference sequence). CDR3 sequence reads: CASSLARGLDNQPQHF. The DNA of the CDR3 is TGTGCCAGCAGCTTAGCTAGGGGGCTTGACAATCAGCCCCAGCATTTT.